The rows below give T cell receptor beta chains drawn from one sample of a study of blood T cell repertoires in COVID-19. The table came from immunoSEQ multiplex PCR; TCRdb's copy has only in-frame clones and leaves some out. The sample holds 140,000 to 150,000 clones, around 73% seen once. Sequenced sample: PBMCs or T cells enriched from blood (not recorded which). These receptors came from a woman between 50 and 59 years old who had recovered from COVID-19. Both conserved end residues are part of each CDR3. A D gene is named only where the DNA matches it firmly. Expanded clones get a size class; other rows say once, few or many, or leave the size out.

TRBJ1-5,-,once,TRBV12-5,TGTGCTAGTGCCCCATCAGGGTATATGCAGCCCCAGCATTTT,CASAPSGYMQPQHF
TRBJ1-3,-,-,TRBV19,TGTGCCAGTAGGGCCCTAGGCTCTGGAAACACCATATATTTT,CASRALGSGNTIYF
TRBJ1-1,-,-,TRBV7-3,TGTGCCAGCAGCTTAAATCCGGGGGGCACTGAAGCTTTCTTT,CASSLNPGGTEAFF
TRBJ1-6,TRBD1,-,TRBV7-9,TGTGCCAGCAGGACCGGGACAGCGGCCTTCCTCCACTTT,CASRTGTAAFLHF
TRBJ2-2,-,-,TRBV25-1,TGTGCCAGCAGTGAATACCCGGACAGTGGGAACACCGGGGAGCTGTTTTTT,CASSEYPDSGNTGELFF
TRBJ1-1,-,-,TRBV7-9,TGTGCCAGCAGCAGACAGGACACTGAAGCTTTCTTT,CASSRQDTEAFF
TRBJ1-3,-,-,TRBV5-6,TGTGCCAGCAGCTTCTATAACTCTGGAAACACCATATATTTT,CASSFYNSGNTIYF
TRBJ1-4,-,few,TRBV28,TGTGCCAGCAGTTTAGTCCGCGCAGGTGGGGAAAAACTGTTTTTT,CASSLVRAGGEKLFF
TRBJ2-7,-,-,TRBV3-1/TRBV3-2,TGTGCCAGCAGCCAAGATCTGCGTAGCCTGGGCGAGCAGTACTTC,CASSQDLRSLGEQYF
TRBJ2-3,-,once,TRBV19,TGTGCCAGTAGTATAGACAACACAGATACGCAGTATTTT,CASSIDNTDTQYF
TRBJ1-5,-,-,TRBV2,TGTGCCAGCAGTGAAGCGTGGGGGGGTCAGCCCCAGCATTTT,CASSEAWGGQPQHF
TRBJ1-5,TRBD1,-,TRBV28,TGTGCCAGCAGTTTGACAGGGATGCTGCCCCAGCATTTT,CASSLTGMLPQHF
TRBJ2-3,TRBD1,-,TRBV10-3,TGTGCCATCAGTGATCCCCATGGGACAGTCACAGATACGCAGTATTTT,CAISDPHGTVTDTQYF
TRBJ2-5,-,-,TRBV7-6,TGTGCCAGCAGCTTAGGAGGGGGGACCCAGTACTTC,CASSLGGGTQYF
TRBJ1-1,TRBD1,once,TRBV5-4,TGTGCCAGCAGCTTTGCAGGGGGCCCTGAAGCTTTCTTT,CASSFAGGPEAFF
TRBJ2-4,-,-,TRBV6-5,TGTGCCAGCAGTACCCTTGACAGTTCAAGCATTCAGTACTTC,CASSTLDSSSIQYF
TRBJ2-6,-,-,TRBV5-1,TGCGCCAGCAGTACTAGCCGAGCTGGGGCCAACGTCCTGACTTTC,CASSTSRAGANVLTF
TRBJ2-1,-,-,TRBV19,TGTGCCAGTAGTCAGGGGTCCTACAATGAGCAGTTCTTC,CASSQGSYNEQFF
TRBJ2-2,-,-,TRBV5-4,TGTGCCAGCAGCTTGGTTGCAGGGGAAACCGGGGAGCTGTTTTTT,CASSLVAGETGELFF
TRBJ1-5,-,-,TRBV5-6,TGTGCCAGCAGCTCCGGACAGCTTCCCCAGCATTTT,CASSSGQLPQHF